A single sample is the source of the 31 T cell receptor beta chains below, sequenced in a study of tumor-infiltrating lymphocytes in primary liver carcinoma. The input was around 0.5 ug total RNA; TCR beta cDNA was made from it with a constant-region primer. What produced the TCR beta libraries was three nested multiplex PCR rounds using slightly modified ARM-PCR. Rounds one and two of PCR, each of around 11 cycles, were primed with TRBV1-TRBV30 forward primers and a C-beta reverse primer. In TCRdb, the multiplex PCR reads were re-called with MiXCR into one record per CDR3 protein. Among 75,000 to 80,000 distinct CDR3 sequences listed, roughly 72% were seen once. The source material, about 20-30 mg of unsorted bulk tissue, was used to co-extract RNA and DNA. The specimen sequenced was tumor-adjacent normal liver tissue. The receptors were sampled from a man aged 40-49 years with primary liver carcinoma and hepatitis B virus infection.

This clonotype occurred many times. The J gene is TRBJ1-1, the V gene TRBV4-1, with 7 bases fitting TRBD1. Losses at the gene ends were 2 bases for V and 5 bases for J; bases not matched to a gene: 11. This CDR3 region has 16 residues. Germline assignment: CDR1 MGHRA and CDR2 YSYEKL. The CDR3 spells CASSQKGGVQWTEAFF. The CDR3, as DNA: TGCGCCAGCAGCCAAAAAGGGGGCGTACAGTGGACTGAAGCTTTCTTT.

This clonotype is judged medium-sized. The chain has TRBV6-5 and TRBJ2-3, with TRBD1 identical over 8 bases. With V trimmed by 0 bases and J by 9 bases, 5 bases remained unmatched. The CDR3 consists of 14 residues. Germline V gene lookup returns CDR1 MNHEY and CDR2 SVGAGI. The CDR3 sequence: CASSYSRGQETQYF. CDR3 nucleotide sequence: TGTGCCAGCAGTTACTCGAGGGGACAGGAGACGCAGTATTTT.

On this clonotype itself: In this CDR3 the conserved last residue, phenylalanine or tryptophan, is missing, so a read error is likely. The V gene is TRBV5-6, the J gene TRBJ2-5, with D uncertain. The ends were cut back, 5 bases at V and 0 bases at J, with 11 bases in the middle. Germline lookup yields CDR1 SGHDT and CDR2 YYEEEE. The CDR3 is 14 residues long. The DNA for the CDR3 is TGTGCCAGCAGTTCACCTATGGACCAAGAGACCCAGTACTTA. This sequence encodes CASSSPMDQETQYL.

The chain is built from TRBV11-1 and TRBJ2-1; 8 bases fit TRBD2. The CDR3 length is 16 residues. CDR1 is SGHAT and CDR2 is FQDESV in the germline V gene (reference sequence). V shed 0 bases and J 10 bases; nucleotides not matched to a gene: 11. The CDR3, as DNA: TGTGCCAGCAGCTTAGCGAAGCGGGGGTGCTATAACGAGCAGTTCTTC. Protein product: CASSLAKRGCYNEQFF.

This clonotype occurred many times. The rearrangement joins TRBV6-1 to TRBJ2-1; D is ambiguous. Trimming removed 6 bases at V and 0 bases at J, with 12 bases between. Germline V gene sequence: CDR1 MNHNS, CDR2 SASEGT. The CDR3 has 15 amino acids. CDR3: CASSYTSNSYNEQFF. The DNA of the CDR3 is TGTGCCAGCAGCTATACCAGCAACTCCTACAATGAGCAGTTCTTC.

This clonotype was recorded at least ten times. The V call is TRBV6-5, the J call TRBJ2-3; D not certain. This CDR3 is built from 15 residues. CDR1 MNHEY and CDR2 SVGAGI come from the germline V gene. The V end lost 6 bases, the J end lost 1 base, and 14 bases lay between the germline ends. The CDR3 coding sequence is TGTGCCAGCAGGACATCCTACTCAGGCACAGATACGCAGTATTTT. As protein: CASRTSYSGTDTQYF.

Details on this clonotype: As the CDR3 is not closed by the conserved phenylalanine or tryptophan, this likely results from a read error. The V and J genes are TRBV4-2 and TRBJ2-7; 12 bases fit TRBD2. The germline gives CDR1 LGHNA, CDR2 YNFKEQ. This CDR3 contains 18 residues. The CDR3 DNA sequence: TGTGCCAGCAGCCAATACGGACTAGCGGGAATCGGGTCCTGCGAGCAGTACTCC. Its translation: CASSQYGLAGIGSCEQYS.

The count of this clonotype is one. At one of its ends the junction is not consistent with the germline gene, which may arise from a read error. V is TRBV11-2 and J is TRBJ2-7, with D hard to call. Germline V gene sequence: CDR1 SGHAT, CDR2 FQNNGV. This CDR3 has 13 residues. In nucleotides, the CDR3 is TGTACCAGCACCTTTGATGGCTCCTACGAGAAGTACTTC. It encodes CTSTFDGSYEKYF. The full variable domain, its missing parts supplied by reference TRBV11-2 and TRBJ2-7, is EAGVAQSPRYKIIEKRQSVAFWCNPISGHATLYWYQQILGQGPKLLIQFQNNGVVDDSQLPKDRFSAERLKGVDSTLKIQPAKLEDSAVYLCTSTFDGSYEKYFGPGTRLTVT.

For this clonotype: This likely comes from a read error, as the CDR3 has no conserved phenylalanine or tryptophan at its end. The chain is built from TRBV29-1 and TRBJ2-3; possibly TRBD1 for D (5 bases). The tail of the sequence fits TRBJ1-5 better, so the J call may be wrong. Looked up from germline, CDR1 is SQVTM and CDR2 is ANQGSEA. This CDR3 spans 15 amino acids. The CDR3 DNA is TGCAGCGTTTCCGGGACTAGTGGATTCACAGATACGCAGCATTTA. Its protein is CSVSGTSGFTDTQHL.

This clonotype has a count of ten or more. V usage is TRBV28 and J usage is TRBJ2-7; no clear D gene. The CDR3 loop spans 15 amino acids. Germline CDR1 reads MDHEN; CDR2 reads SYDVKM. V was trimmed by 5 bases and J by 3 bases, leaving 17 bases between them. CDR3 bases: TGTGCCAGCAGTCCGACCTACACCTTGCTCTACGAGCAGTACTTC. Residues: CASSPTYTLLYEQYF.

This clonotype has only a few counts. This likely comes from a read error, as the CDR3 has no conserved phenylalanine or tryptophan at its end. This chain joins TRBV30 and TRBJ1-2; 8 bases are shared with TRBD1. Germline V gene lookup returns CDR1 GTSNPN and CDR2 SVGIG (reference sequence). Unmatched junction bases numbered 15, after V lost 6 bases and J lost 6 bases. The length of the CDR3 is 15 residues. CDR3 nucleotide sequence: TGTGCCTGCCCCGGCTGGACAGGGTCAGTGGATGGCTACACCTTG. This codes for CACPGWTGSVDGYTL.

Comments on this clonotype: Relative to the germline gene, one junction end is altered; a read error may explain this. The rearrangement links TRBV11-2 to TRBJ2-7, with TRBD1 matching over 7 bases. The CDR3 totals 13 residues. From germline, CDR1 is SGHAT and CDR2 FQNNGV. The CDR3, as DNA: TGTGCCAGCAGCATCGACAGGGTGTGCGAGCATTACTTC. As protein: CASSIDRVCEHYF.

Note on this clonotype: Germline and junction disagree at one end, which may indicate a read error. The DNA for the CDR3 is TGCAGCTTTGAAGATGTTGCAAAGACAGGACAAAACGAGCAGTACTTC. Protein product: CSFEDVAKTGQNEQYF. The chain is built from TRBV29-1 and TRBJ2-7; D might be TRBD1 (6 bases). This CDR3 contains 16 residues. The germline gives CDR1 SQVTM, CDR2 ANQGSEA.

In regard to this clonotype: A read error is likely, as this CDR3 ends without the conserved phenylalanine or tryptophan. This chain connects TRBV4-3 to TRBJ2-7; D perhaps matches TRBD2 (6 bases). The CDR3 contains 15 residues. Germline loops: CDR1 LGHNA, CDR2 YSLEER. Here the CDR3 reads CAISLDRETPYEQYS. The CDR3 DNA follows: TGCGCCATCAGCCTAGATCGGGAGACTCCCTACGAGCAGTACTCC.

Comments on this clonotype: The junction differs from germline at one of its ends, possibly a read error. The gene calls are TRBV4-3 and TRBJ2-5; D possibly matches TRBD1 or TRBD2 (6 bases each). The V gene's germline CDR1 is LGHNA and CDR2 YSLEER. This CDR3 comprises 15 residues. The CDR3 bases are TGCGCCAGCAACCAAACGAGGGGGAGGCATGAGACCCAGTACTTC. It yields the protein CASNQTRGRHETQYF.

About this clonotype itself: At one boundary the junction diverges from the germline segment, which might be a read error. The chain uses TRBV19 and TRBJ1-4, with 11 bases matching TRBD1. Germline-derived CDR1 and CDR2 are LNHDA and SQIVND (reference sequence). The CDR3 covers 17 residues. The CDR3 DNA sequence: TGTGTCAGTAGTCGGACAGGGGGCATCGTTTCTAATGAAAAACTGTTTTTT. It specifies CVSSRTGGIVSNEKLFF.

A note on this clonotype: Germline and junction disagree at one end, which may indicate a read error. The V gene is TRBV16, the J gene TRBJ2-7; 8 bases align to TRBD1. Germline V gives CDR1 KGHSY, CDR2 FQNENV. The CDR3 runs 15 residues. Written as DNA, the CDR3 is TGTACCAGCAGCCATGGACAGGGTTATCCCTACGAGCAGAACTTC. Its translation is CTSSHGQGYPYEQNF.

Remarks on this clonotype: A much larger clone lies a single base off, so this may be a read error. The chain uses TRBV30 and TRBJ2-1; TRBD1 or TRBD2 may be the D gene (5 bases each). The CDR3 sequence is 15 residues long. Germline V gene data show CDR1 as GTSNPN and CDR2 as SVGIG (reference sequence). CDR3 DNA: TGTACCTGGAATCGGGACGGAGGATCCTACAATGAGCAGTTCTTC. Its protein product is CTWNRDGGSYNEQFF.

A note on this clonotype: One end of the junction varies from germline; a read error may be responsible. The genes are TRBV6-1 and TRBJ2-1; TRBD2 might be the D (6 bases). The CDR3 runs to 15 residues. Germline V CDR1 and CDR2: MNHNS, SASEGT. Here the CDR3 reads CASSEGIAAYNDQFF. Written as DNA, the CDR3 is TGTGCCAGCAGTGAAGGAATAGCGGCATACAATGATCAGTTCTTC.

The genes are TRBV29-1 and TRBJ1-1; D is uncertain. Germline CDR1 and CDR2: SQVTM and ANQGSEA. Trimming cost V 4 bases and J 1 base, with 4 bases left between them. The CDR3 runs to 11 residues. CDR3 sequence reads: CSVVTNTEAFF. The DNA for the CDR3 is TGCAGCGTTGTTACGAACACTGAAGCTTTCTTT. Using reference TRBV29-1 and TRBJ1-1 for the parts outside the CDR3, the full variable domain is SAVISQKPSRDICQRGTSLTIQCQVDSQVTMMFWYRQQPGQSLTLIATANQGSEATYESGFVIDKFPISRPNLTFSTLTVSNMSPEDSSIYLCSVVTNTEAFFGQGTRLTVV.

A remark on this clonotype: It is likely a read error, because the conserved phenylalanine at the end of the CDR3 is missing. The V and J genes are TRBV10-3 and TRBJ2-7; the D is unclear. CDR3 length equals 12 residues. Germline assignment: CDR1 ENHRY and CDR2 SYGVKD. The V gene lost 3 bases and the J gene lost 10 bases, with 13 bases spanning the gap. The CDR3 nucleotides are TGTGCCATCAGTGAAGCTGGGCAAGAACAGTACTTA. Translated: CAISEAGQEQYL.

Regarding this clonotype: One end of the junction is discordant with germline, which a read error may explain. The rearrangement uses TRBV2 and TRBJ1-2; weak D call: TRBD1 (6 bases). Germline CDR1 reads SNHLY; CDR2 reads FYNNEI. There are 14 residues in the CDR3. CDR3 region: CASRPRGGGYGYSF. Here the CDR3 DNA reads TGTGCCAGCAGACCCAGGGGAGGAGGCTATGGCTACTCCTTC. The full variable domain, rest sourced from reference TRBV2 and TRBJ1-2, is EPEVTQTPSHQVTQMGQEVILRCVPISNHLYFYWYRQILGQKVEFLVSFYNNEISEKSEIFDDQFSVERPDGSNFTLKIRSTKLEDSAMYFCASRPRGGGYGYSFGSGTRLTVV.

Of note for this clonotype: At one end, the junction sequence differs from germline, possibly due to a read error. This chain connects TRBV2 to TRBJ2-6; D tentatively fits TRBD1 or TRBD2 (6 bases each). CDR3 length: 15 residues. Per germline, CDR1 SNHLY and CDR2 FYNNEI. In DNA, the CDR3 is TGTGCCAGCAGTGATCGGGGGCCATGGGCCAATGTCCTGACTTTC. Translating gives CASSDRGPWANVLTF.

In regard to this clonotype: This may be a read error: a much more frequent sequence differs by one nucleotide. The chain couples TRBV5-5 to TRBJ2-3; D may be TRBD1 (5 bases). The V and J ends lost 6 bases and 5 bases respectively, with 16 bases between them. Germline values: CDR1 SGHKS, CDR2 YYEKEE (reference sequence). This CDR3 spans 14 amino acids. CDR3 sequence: CASNYGAAIDTQYF. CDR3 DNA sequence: TGTGCCAGCAACTATGGGGCCGCCATAGATACGCAGTATTTT.

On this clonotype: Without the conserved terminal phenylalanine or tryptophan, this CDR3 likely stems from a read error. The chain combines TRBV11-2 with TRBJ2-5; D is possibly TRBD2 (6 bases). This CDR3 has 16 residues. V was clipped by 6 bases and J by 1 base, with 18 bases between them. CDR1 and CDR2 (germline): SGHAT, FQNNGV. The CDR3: CASRSRDSARQETQYL. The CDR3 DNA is TGTGCCAGCAGATCCCGGGACTCGGCCCGCCAAGAGACCCAGTACTTA.

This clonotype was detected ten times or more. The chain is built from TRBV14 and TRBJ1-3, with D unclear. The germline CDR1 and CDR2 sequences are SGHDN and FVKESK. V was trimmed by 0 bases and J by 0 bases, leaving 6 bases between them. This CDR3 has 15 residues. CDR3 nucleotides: TGTGCCAGCAGCCAAGATCACAGCTCTGGAAACACCATATATTTT. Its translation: CASSQDHSSGNTIYF.

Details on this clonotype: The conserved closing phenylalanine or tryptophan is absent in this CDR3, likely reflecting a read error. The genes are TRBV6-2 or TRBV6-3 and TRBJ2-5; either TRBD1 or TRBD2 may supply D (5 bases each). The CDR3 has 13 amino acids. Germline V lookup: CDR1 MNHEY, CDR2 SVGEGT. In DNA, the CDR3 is TGTGCCAGTAGTTATCTGGGGGTTCGGACCCAGTACTTA. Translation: CASSYLGVRTQYL.

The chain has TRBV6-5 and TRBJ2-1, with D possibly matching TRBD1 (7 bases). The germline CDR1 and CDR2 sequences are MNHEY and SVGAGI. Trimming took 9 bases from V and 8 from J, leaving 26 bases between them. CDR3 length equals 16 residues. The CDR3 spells CASRTKGGPIRDEQFF. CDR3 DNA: TGTGCCAGTAGGACTAAAGGGGGCCCGATTCGCGATGAGCAGTTCTTC.

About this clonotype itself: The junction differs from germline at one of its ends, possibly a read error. CDR3 loop: CAGSLTGRISNHGYTF. In nucleotides, the CDR3 is TGTGCCGGCAGCCTTACCGGACGGATATCTAACCATGGCTACACATTC. The V call is TRBV7-9, the J call TRBJ1-2; no firm D call. The CDR3 extends over 16 amino acids. Germline V CDR1 and CDR2: SEHNR, FQNEAQ (reference sequence).

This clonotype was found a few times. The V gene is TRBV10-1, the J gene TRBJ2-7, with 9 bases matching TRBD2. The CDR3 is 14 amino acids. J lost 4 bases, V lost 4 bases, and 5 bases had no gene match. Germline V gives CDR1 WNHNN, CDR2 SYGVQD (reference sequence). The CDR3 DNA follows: TGCGCCAGCAGTGGGGAGACTAGCGGATACGAGCAGTACTTC. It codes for CASSGETSGYEQYF.

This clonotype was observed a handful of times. CDR3 region: CASREREIWEKLFF. The DNA of the CDR3 is TGTGCCAGCAGGGAAAGAGAAATTTGGGAAAAACTGTTTTTT. The chain has TRBV6-1 and TRBJ1-4; D remains ambiguous. The CDR3 is made up of 14 amino acids. V dropped 6 bases and J dropped 8 bases, with 16 bases sitting between them. CDR1 is MNHNS and CDR2 is SASEGT in the germline V gene.